The next 17 T cell receptor beta chains were all read from a single sample in a study of T cell changes during pregnancy in multiple sclerosis. The repertoire was sequenced with immunoSEQ multiplex PCR; TCRdb's copy has only in-frame clones and lacks some. The table includes roughly 39,000 clones, roughly 93% detected once. The sequencing input was PBMCs (not recorded whether the cells were cultured). The source of these receptors is a female donor with multiple sclerosis, enrolled in a pregnancy study.

This clone is medium-sized within its sample. The chain links TRBV10-1 to TRBJ2-7, with D maybe TRBD1 (6 bases). V was cut by 4 bases and J by 6 bases, with 10 bases left in between. Germline V gives CDR1 WNHNN, CDR2 SYGVQD (reference sequence). CDR3 length: 12 residues. CDR3 region: CASSARGREQYF. The CDR3 nucleotides read TGCGCCAGCAGTGCCAGGGGCCGCGAGCAGTACTTC.

The chain is built from TRBV6-1 and TRBJ1-1; tentative D call: TRBD1 (6 bases). Germline CDR1 reads MNHNS; CDR2 reads SASEGT. Trimming stripped 7 bases from V and 4 bases from J, with 16 bases between. The CDR3 sequence is 14 residues long. The CDR3 spells CASTKGGRGTEAFF. DNA of the CDR3: TGTGCCAGCACTAAAGGGGGGCGAGGCACTGAAGCTTTCTTT.

The V call is TRBV19, the J call TRBJ1-2, with a weak D call TRBD1 (6 bases). This CDR3 spans 14 amino acids. Trimming removed 9 bases at V and 6 bases at J, with 20 bases between. Germline lookup yields CDR1 LNHDA and CDR2 SQIVND (reference sequence). The CDR3 region has the DNA TGTGCCAGCGGCCGGGCGGGGGGCATGGATGGCTACACCTTC. Translated, it gives CASGRAGGMDGYTF.

This clone was recorded a few times. V and J are TRBV2 and TRBJ2-3; D is uncertain. This CDR3 region has 13 residues. Trimming took 3 bases from V and 3 from J, leaving 7 bases between them. In germline, CDR1 is SNHLY, CDR2 FYNNEI. DNA for the CDR3: TGTGCCAGCAGTGATTTGGCTACAGATACGCAGTATTTT. This sequence encodes CASSDLATDTQYF.

This sequence joins TRBV19 and TRBJ2-1; no firm D call. Looked up from germline, CDR1 is LNHDA and CDR2 is SQIVND (reference sequence). The V gene lost 3 bases and the J gene lost 8 bases, with 17 bases spanning the gap. CDR3 length equals 15 residues. The CDR3 DNA is TGTGCCAGTAGTATCGAGGTGAATAGTAACGATGAGCAGTTCTTC. Protein: CASSIEVNSNDEQFF.

The CDR3 DNA sequence: TGTGCCAGCAGGACCGGGACAATAGAGACCCAGTACTTC. Its translation: CASRTGTIETQYF. This chain links TRBV6-5 with TRBJ2-5; tentative D call: TRBD1 (6 bases). The CDR3 contains 13 residues. V lost 6 bases and J lost 4, with 12 bases in between. From germline, CDR1 is MNHEY and CDR2 SVGAGI.

V is TRBV11-2 and J is TRBJ2-1; D is undetermined. The CDR3 spans 11 residues. The V end was cut by 5 bases, the J end by 7 bases, with 6 bases between. Germline loops: CDR1 SGHAT, CDR2 FQNNGV. This chain's CDR3 is CASSPLNEQFF. The CDR3 region has the DNA TGTGCCAGCAGCCCCTTAAATGAGCAGTTCTTC.

J is TRBJ1-1 and V is TRBV7-2; weak D call: TRBD1 (5 bases). Germline CDR1 and CDR2: SGHTA and FQGNSA. The CDR3 is 13 amino acids. V gave up 5 bases and J gave up 11 bases, with 18 bases separating them. The CDR3 spells CASSQTYGGGAFF. CDR3 nucleotides: TGTGCCAGCAGCCAAACCTATGGGGGTGGTGCTTTCTTT.

This clone was recorded once. This chain connects TRBV30 to TRBJ1-2, with D possibly TRBD1 on 5 matching bases. This CDR3 has 13 amino acids. With 2 bases removed from V and 4 bases from J, the gap between germline ends came to 11 bases. CDR1 GTSNPN and CDR2 SVGIG come from the germline V gene (reference sequence). CDR3 loop: CAWSKTGTYGYTF. As DNA, the CDR3 is TGTGCCTGGAGTAAGACGGGGACCTATGGCTACACCTTC.

This sequence joins TRBV5-4 and TRBJ1-3, with D perhaps matching TRBD1 (6 bases). This CDR3 comprises 14 residues. Germline loops: CDR1 SGHNT, CDR2 YYREEE (reference sequence). V lost 0 bases and J 7 bases, leaving 11 bases between the germline ends. CDR3 sequence reads: CASSLDREVNTIYF. CDR3 in DNA: TGTGCCAGCAGCTTGGACAGGGAGGTCAACACCATATATTTT. The complete variable domain, with remaining parts taken from reference TRBV5-4 and TRBJ1-3, reads ETGVTQSPTHLIKTRGQQVTLRCSSQSGHNTVSWYQQALGQGPQFIFQYYREEENGRGNFPPRFSGLQFPNYSSELNVNALELDDSALYLCASSLDREVNTIYFGEGSWLTVV.

The J gene is TRBJ2-5, the V gene TRBV4-2; D is perhaps TRBD2 (6 bases). This CDR3 spans 14 amino acids. CDR1 and CDR2 (germline): LGHNA, YNFKEQ. With 0 bases removed from V and 5 bases from J, the gap between germline ends came to 10 bases. CDR3 nucleotide sequence: TGTGCCAGCAGCCAAGATAAGGCGGGGGAGACCCAGTACTTC. Translation: CASSQDKAGETQYF.

The V call is TRBV7-9, the J call TRBJ2-5; D could derive from TRBD1 or TRBD2 (5 bases each). V lost 2 bases and J lost 5, with 9 bases in between. There are 13 residues in the CDR3. Germline V gene data show CDR1 as SEHNR and CDR2 as FQNEAQ (reference sequence). CDR3 sequence: CASSLPGPETQYF. DNA of the CDR3: TGTGCCAGCAGCTTACCGGGACCGGAGACCCAGTACTTC. Full variable domain (missing parts from reference TRBV7-9 and TRBJ2-5): DTGVSQNPRHKITKRGQNVTFRCDPISEHNRLYWYRQTLGQGPEFLTYFQNEAQLEKSRLLSDRFSAERPKGSFSTLEIQRTEQGDSAMYLCASSLPGPETQYFGPGTRLLVL.

The table lists this clone with a count of one. This chain links TRBV27 with TRBJ2-2, with 7 nucleotides matching TRBD2. Germline lookup yields CDR1 MNHEY and CDR2 SMNVEV (reference sequence). V gave up 2 bases and J gave up 6 bases; unmatched junction bases: 9. CDR3 length equals 16 residues. CDR3: CASSLGGGARAGELFF. The CDR3 DNA is TGTGCCAGCAGTTTAGGGGGAGGGGCCCGGGCCGGGGAGCTGTTTTTT.

The chain joins TRBV6-1 to TRBJ1-2; D uncertain. The CDR3 is 15 residues long. V was cut by 4 bases and J by 2 bases, with 14 bases left in between. The germline V gene encodes CDR1 MNHNS and CDR2 SASEGT. The CDR3 protein is CASSGRPGNNYGYTF. The CDR3 DNA reads TGTGCCAGCAGTGGGCGCCCGGGGAACAACTATGGCTACACCTTC.

The rearrangement joins TRBV4-1 to TRBJ1-1; tentatively, D is TRBD1 (6 bases). Germline V CDR1 and CDR2: MGHRA, YSYEKL. The CDR3 loop spans 15 amino acids. Trimming stripped 4 bases from V and 1 base from J, with 13 bases between. The CDR3 region is CASSPLQGGNTEAFF. The CDR3 coding sequence is TGCGCCAGCAGCCCCCTACAGGGAGGGAACACTGAAGCTTTCTTT.

The V and J genes are TRBV19 and TRBJ1-5, with D possibly TRBD1 on 6 matching bases. V was trimmed by 0 bases and J by 4 bases, leaving 13 bases between them. This CDR3 is built from 16 residues. Germline loops: CDR1 LNHDA, CDR2 SQIVND (reference sequence). The CDR3 protein is CASSIDTGLGNQPQHF. CDR3 in DNA: TGTGCCAGTAGTATAGATACAGGGTTGGGGAATCAGCCCCAGCATTTT.

This chain uses TRBV7-3 with TRBJ1-4; perhaps TRBD1 as D (5 bases). V gave up 2 bases and J gave up 6 bases, with 16 bases separating them. CDR3 length: 16 amino acids. Germline V lookup: CDR1 SGHTA, CDR2 FQGTGA. Written as DNA, the CDR3 is TGTGCCAGCAGCTTATACCCCGTTGAAGGGGATGAAAAACTGTTTTTT. Translating gives CASSLYPVEGDEKLFF.